This TCR beta chain emerged from a study of T-cell reconstitution after alpha-beta-depleted transplantation in children. The CDR3 runs 14 residues. Per germline, CDR1 KGHDR and CDR2 SFDVKD. Note on this clonotype: Relative to the germline gene, one junction end is altered; a read error may explain this.

The TCRbeta library incorporated unique molecular identifiers. A single record per CDR3 protein comes from TCRdb applying MiXCR to the PCR reads. This sample has some 350,000 distinct CDR3 sequences, with about 9.4% found just once. The origin of this receptor is a human donor who donated a stem cell graft to a child with acute lymphoblastic leukemia. The chain joins TRBV24-1 to TRBJ2-2; D possibly uses TRBD1 or TRBD2 (6 bases each). The specimen was PBMCs from the stem cell graft donor, collected from the stem cell graft. The CDR3 DNA reads as TGTGCCGCCAGTTATTTGGGGGGCGCCGGGGAGCTGTTTTTT. Amino acid sequence: CAASYLGGAGELFF.